A single count supports the clone carrying this T cell receptor (beta chain). What it binds is not known. This entry belongs to a study of cytomegalovirus exposure and HLA in healthy donors. On the study more broadly: It was reported in a later analysis that the 120 or so validation repertoires used the same platform as the roughly 700 first-cohort repertoires. The study's findings and limits: Among the CMV-associated chains, a few were confirmed in vitro as specific for CMV antigens. Associated with cytomegalovirus, according to the listing, were around 160 TCR beta chains.

The data were produced by immunoSEQ multiplex PCR, yet TCRdb's version contains in-frame clones alone and is incomplete. The sample lists around 120,000 clones; around nine tenths were seen once. Separation from the roughly 670-subject first cohort characterized the roughly 110-subject validation cohort, to which the donors belonged. The germline V gene has CDR1 SEHNR and CDR2 FQNEAQ (reference sequence). This CDR3 is built from 13 residues. V was pared by 5 bases and J by 8 bases, with 13 bases between. This receptor was identified in a man aged 18-30 years in good health and CMV-seropositive. The rearrangement links TRBV7-9 to TRBJ2-4; weak D call: TRBD2 (5 bases). The sample comprised PBMCs. The CDR3 sequence is CASSPIGVDIQYF. In nucleotides, the CDR3 is TGTGCCAGCAGCCCAATCGGGGTGGACATTCAGTACTTC.